The 30 T cell receptor beta chains below were found in one sample sequenced in a study of blood T cell repertoires in COVID-19. Clones were sequenced by immunoSEQ multiplex PCR, and TCRdb holds only the in-frame ones, with some missing. The table shows about 150,000 clones, with approximately 80% occurring only once. The sequenced material came from peripheral blood. These receptors all come from a woman aged 55-75 years with COVID-19, enrolled during active disease.

The chain uses TRBV10-2 and TRBJ2-1; TRBD2 matches at 7 bases. CDR1 WSHSY and CDR2 SAAADI come from the germline V gene. Unmatched junction bases numbered 8, after V lost 7 bases and J lost 5 bases. The CDR3 sequence is 14 residues long. Here the CDR3 DNA reads TGCGCCAGCACCGAGACTAGCACCGACAATGAGCAGTTCTTC. Its protein is CASTETSTDNEQFF.

This clone has more than one count but fewer than ten. The CDR3 coding sequence is TGTGCCAGCAGCCCTGAAAGCTACAGGGGTAGCAATCAGCCCCAGCATTTT. It codes for CASSPESYRGSNQPQHF. This rearrangement joins TRBV2 to TRBJ1-5; 7 nucleotides align to TRBD1. CDR3 length equals 17 residues. Germline loops: CDR1 SNHLY, CDR2 FYNNEI. After removal of 6 bases from V and 0 bases from J, the junction contained 11 bases not matched to a gene.

This clone was found once. The rearrangement links TRBV18 to TRBJ2-1; 10 bases align to TRBD2. The germline V gene encodes CDR1 KGHSH and CDR2 LQKENI. Trimming removed 6 bases from V and 0 bases from J; junction bases left unmatched: 8. This CDR3 has 17 residues. The CDR3 DNA is TGTGCCAGCTCGCCGTTACCTAGCGGGAGCTCCTACAATGAGCAGTTCTTC. Protein sequence: CASSPLPSGSSYNEQFF.

The chain carries TRBV7-2 and TRBJ2-7; 8 positions agree with TRBD1. J was trimmed by 2 bases and V by 2 bases; bases with no gene match: 2. Germline CDR1 and CDR2: SGHTA and FQGNSA. CDR3 length equals 14 residues. The DNA of the CDR3 is TGTGCCAGCAGCTTATACAGGGGGGCCTACGAGCAGTACTTC. Translating gives CASSLYRGAYEQYF.

J is TRBJ1-1 and V is TRBV5-1; TRBD1 aligns across 8 bases. The V and J ends lost 4 bases and 2 bases, in that order; junction bases with no gene match: 10. The CDR3 sequence is 16 residues long. CDR1 and CDR2 (germline): SGHRS, YFSETQ. The chain's CDR3 is CASSPDGQGGNTEAFF. The CDR3 nucleotides are TGCGCCAGCAGCCCGGACGGACAGGGAGGCAACACTGAAGCTTTCTTT.

The chain is built from TRBV30 and TRBJ1-6, with 8 bases fitting TRBD1. CDR3 length: 12 amino acids. Looked up from germline, CDR1 is GTSNPN and CDR2 is SVGIG (reference sequence). Germline trimming cut 5 bases from V and 8 bases from J; bases unmatched to any gene: 2. Written as DNA, the CDR3 is TGTGCCTGGGGACAGGGACATTCACCCCTCCACTTT. This sequence encodes CAWGQGHSPLHF.

V is TRBV7-8 and J is TRBJ2-7; 9 bases are shared with TRBD2. With V trimmed by 5 bases and J by 4 bases, 6 bases remained unmatched. The CDR3 contains 14 residues. The V gene's germline CDR1 is SGHVS and CDR2 FQNEAQ. CDR3 coding DNA: TGTGCCAGCAGCATTAGCGGGAGTCGGTACGAGCAGTACTTC. This encodes CASSISGSRYEQYF.

The chain combines TRBV2 with TRBJ1-3; D might be TRBD1 (5 bases). The CDR3 loop spans 17 amino acids. CDR1 and CDR2 from the germline V gene are SNHLY and FYNNEI. V gave up 7 bases and J gave up 0 bases, with 19 bases separating them. This CDR3 is CASTSTLQGLSGNTIYF. The CDR3 region has the DNA TGTGCCAGCACCTCAACGCTCCAGGGCCTCTCTGGAAACACCATATATTTT.

The chain uses TRBV15 and TRBJ2-1, with D possibly being TRBD2 (6 bases). V lost 0 bases to trimming and J lost 4 bases, with 10 bases between them. The CDR3 runs 15 residues. Per the germline V gene, CDR1 is LNHNV and CDR2 is YYDKDF (reference sequence). CDR3 loop: CATSRDGAGYNEQFF. CDR3 in DNA: TGTGCCACCAGCAGAGATGGAGCGGGTTACAATGAGCAGTTCTTC.

J is TRBJ1-1 and V is TRBV19; no firm D call. Deletions cut 7 bases from V and 11 bases from J, with 17 bases between. Germline CDR1 reads LNHDA; CDR2 reads SQIVND (reference sequence). The CDR3 sequence is 12 residues long. In DNA, the CDR3 is TGTGCCAGTACCCCCGGCGAGGGAGAGGCTTTCTTT. Translating gives CASTPGEGEAFF.

This clone was detected once. The rearrangement joins TRBV27 to TRBJ1-2, with TRBD1 matching 10 bases. CDR3 length: 17 amino acids. The V segment lost 4 bases and the J segment 5 bases; nucleotides outside the gene matches: 13. The germline V gene encodes CDR1 MNHEY and CDR2 SMNVEV (reference sequence). This CDR3 is CASSSLPGQGIRYGYTF. DNA of the CDR3: TGTGCCAGCAGTTCCTTACCGGGACAGGGGATACGGTATGGCTACACCTTC.

The chain carries TRBV3-1 (or the pseudogene TRBV3-2) and TRBJ2-5; 13 nucleotides line up with TRBD2. CDR3 size: 15 residues. The germline gives CDR1 LGHDT, CDR2 YNNKEL (reference sequence). J lost 5 bases, V lost 8 bases, and 8 bases had no gene match. In DNA, the CDR3 is TGTGCCAGCCTACTAGCGGGAGGGCCTTGGGAGACCCAGTACTTC. It yields the protein CASLLAGGPWETQYF.

This clone was found many times. The chain joins TRBV19 to TRBJ2-1, with 9 bases fitting TRBD2. Losses at the gene ends were 4 bases for V and 9 bases for J; bases not matched to a gene: 16. Per germline, CDR1 LNHDA and CDR2 SQIVND (reference sequence). CDR3 size: 17 residues. CDR3 sequence reads: CASSTEVAGGPSGEQFF. The CDR3 nucleotides are TGTGCCAGTAGTACCGAAGTGGCGGGAGGGCCTTCGGGTGAGCAGTTCTTC.

The chain uses TRBV7-8 and TRBJ2-7; 12 positions match TRBD2. V shed 2 bases and J 6 bases; nucleotides not matched to a gene: 5. Germline values: CDR1 SGHVS, CDR2 FQNEAQ. The CDR3 has 15 amino acids. CDR3 coding DNA: TGTGCCAGCAGCTTATTGGTACTAGCGGGGGGCGAGCAGTACTTC. It yields the protein CASSLLVLAGGEQYF.

The DNA for the CDR3 is TGTGCCAGCAGTCCGCCGGTCCGGGGCTCCTACAATGAGCAGTTCTTC. It encodes CASSPPVRGSYNEQFF. The chain recombines TRBV27 with TRBJ2-1; D is possibly TRBD2 (5 bases). The CDR3 covers 16 residues. V was shortened by 5 bases and J by 0 bases, with 14 bases between the two germline ends. Germline CDR1 reads MNHEY; CDR2 reads SMNVEV (reference sequence).

V gene TRBV5-4 combines with J gene TRBJ1-1, with 7 bases fitting TRBD1. Germline V gene data show CDR1 as SGHNT and CDR2 as YYREEE (reference sequence). Unmatched junction bases numbered 3, after V lost 4 bases and J lost 12 bases. This CDR3 comprises 10 residues. CDR3 in amino acids: CASSRQGTFF. CDR3 bases: TGTGCCAGCAGCAGACAGGGAACTTTCTTT.

The chain recombines TRBV6-2 or TRBV6-3 with TRBJ1-3; D is ambiguous. CDR1 and CDR2 (germline): MNHEY, SVGEGT. CDR3 length: 14 residues. Trimming took off 4 bases at V and 0 bases at J, with 7 bases between the two ends. The CDR3 coding sequence is TGTGCCAGCAGTTCCGGGTCCTCTGGAAACACCATATATTTT. It is translated as CASSSGSSGNTIYF.

V gene TRBV5-6 combines with J gene TRBJ1-2; TRBD1 matches 8 bases. The ends lost 2 bases at V and 7 bases at J; junction bases unmatched: 7. This CDR3 contains 14 residues. Germline V CDR1 and CDR2: SGHDT, YYEEEE. The CDR3 bases are TGTGCCAGCAGCTTTATGGACAGGGTCGGTGGCTACACCTTC. Protein product: CASSFMDRVGGYTF.

The V call is TRBV2, the J call TRBJ1-5, with D perhaps TRBD1 (5 bases). CDR1 is SNHLY and CDR2 is FYNNEI in the germline V gene. This CDR3 region has 15 residues. V was trimmed by 7 bases and J by 6 bases, leaving 19 bases between them. The CDR3 spells CASTPQPRARQPQHF. In DNA form, the CDR3 reads TGTGCCAGCACCCCTCAACCCAGGGCTCGTCAGCCCCAGCATTTT.

This clone occurred once. The CDR3 loop is CASSYGDRKETQYF. The CDR3 nucleotides are TGTGCCAGCAGTTACGGGGACAGAAAAGAGACCCAGTACTTC. This rearrangement joins TRBV6-5 to TRBJ2-5; 7 bases align to TRBD1. The V and J ends lost 2 bases and 3 bases, in that order; junction bases with no gene match: 3. Germline lookup yields CDR1 MNHEY and CDR2 SVGAGI. The CDR3 contains 14 residues.

V gene TRBV24-1 combines with J gene TRBJ1-2, with 9 bases lining up with TRBD1. Germline CDR1 is KGHDR and CDR2 is SFDVKD. V was clipped by 5 bases and J by 6 bases; unmatched bases: 12. The CDR3 covers 16 residues. The CDR3 sequence is CATSGVTGTGMDGYTF. For the CDR3, the DNA is TGTGCCACCAGTGGGGTCACCGGGACAGGGATGGATGGCTACACCTTC.

The chain has TRBV7-9 and TRBJ1-1; 9 bases align to TRBD1. The CDR3 is made up of 16 amino acids. Germline V gives CDR1 SEHNR, CDR2 FQNEAQ (reference sequence). The ends lost 5 bases at V and 1 base at J; junction bases unmatched: 8. CDR3 DNA sequence: TGTGCCAGCAGCAAATGGACAGGGGTGGGGAACACTGAAGCTTTCTTT. As protein: CASSKWTGVGNTEAFF.

The chain employs TRBV11-1 and TRBJ1-3, with D possibly being TRBD1 (6 bases). This CDR3 comprises 15 residues. Germline V gene lookup returns CDR1 SGHAT and CDR2 FQDESV (reference sequence). Trimming cost V 5 bases and J 2 bases, with 13 bases left between them. CDR3 nucleotides: TGTGCCAGCAGCATCTCGACAGGCACTGGAAACACCATATATTTT. Protein sequence: CASSISTGTGNTIYF. Full variable domain (rest looked up from reference TRBV11-1 and TRBJ1-3): EAEVAQSPRYKITEKSQAVAFWCDPISGHATLYWYRQILGQGPELLVQFQDESVVDDSQLPKDRFSAERLKGVDSTLKIQPAELGDSAMYLCASSISTGTGNTIYFGEGSWLTVV.

The V and J genes are TRBV28 and TRBJ1-1; D is undetermined. CDR3 length: 12 amino acids. Trimming took 9 bases from V and 1 from J, leaving 9 bases between them. Germline V gene sequence: CDR1 MDHEN, CDR2 SYDVKM. The CDR3 DNA is TGTGCCAGTCGACTTCCGAACACTGAAGCTTTCTTT. Its protein is CASRLPNTEAFF. Together with reference TRBV28 and TRBJ1-1, the CDR3 gives the full variable domain: DVKVTQSSRYLVKRTGEKVFLECVQDMDHENMFWYRQDPGLGLRLIYFSYDVKMKEKGDIPEGYSVSREKKERFSLILESASTNQTSMYLCASRLPNTEAFFGQGTRLTVV.

On this clone itself: Other DNA sequences in the same sample also yield this CDR3. The chain joins TRBV5-1 to TRBJ2-1; 8 nucleotides align to TRBD1. Germline V gene sequence: CDR1 SGHRS, CDR2 YFSETQ. The CDR3 is 15 residues long. With V trimmed by 0 bases and J by 3 bases, 2 bases remained unmatched. The CDR3 spells CASSLGQGYYNEQFF. CDR3 DNA: TGCGCCAGCAGCTTGGGACAGGGGTACTACAATGAGCAGTTCTTC.

The V and J genes are TRBV7-3 and TRBJ2-1; possible D gene TRBD2, 6 bases. V dropped 5 bases and J dropped 4 bases, with 15 bases sitting between them. Germline lookup yields CDR1 SGHTA and CDR2 FQGTGA. This CDR3 region has 15 residues. CDR3 protein: CASSPLSGTYNEQFF. CDR3 coding DNA: TGTGCCAGCAGCCCCCTATCCGGGACTTACAATGAGCAGTTCTTC.

This sequence joins TRBV9 and TRBJ2-3; 14 bases map to TRBD2. The CDR3 length is 15 residues. Germline assignment: CDR1 SGDLS and CDR2 YYNGEE. V dropped 3 bases and J dropped 7; count of bases not matched to a gene: 4. CDR3 loop: CASSGGTSGGYTQYF. In DNA form, the CDR3 reads TGTGCCAGCAGCGGCGGGACTAGCGGGGGTTATACGCAGTATTTT.

The chain uses TRBV3-1 (or the pseudogene TRBV3-2) and TRBJ1-1; D ambiguous. CDR1 is LGHDT, CDR2 YNNKEL, per germline (reference sequence). Trimming shortened V by 4 bases and J by 1 base, and 7 bases separated the two germline ends. The CDR3 extends over 13 amino acids. The CDR3, as DNA: TGTGCCAGCAGCCGAGTTACGAACACTGAAGCTTTCTTT. It is translated as CASSRVTNTEAFF.

Here the CDR3 reads CASRTPHTRDNSAKNEKLFF. CDR3 nucleotide sequence: TGTGCCAGCAGAACTCCCCATACCCGGGACAACAGTGCCAAAAATGAAAAACTGTTTTTT. The chain is built from TRBV6-8 and TRBJ1-4; perhaps TRBD1 as D (6 bases). Per the germline V gene, CDR1 is MNHGY and CDR2 is SAAAGT. The CDR3 consists of 20 residues. V was trimmed by 6 bases and J by 5 bases, leaving 31 bases between them.

The V call is TRBV6-4, the J call TRBJ1-6; D possibly corresponds to TRBD1 (6 bases). The germline gives CDR1 MRHNA, CDR2 SNTAGT. V lost 6 bases and J lost 10, with 13 bases in between. This CDR3 has 13 residues. In DNA form, the CDR3 reads TGTGCCAGCAGCCGGGACACCGACTCACCCCTCCACTTT. Translating gives CASSRDTDSPLHF.